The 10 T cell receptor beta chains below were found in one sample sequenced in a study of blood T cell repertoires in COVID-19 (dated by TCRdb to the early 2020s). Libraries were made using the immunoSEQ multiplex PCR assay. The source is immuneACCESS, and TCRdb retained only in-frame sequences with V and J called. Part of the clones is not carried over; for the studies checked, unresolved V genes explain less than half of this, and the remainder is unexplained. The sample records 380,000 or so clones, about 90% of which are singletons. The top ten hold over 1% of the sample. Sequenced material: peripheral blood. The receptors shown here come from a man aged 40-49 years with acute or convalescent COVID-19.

This chain's CDR3 is CASSPDPAGRGQETQYF. The CDR3 region has the DNA TGCGCCAGCAGCCCGGACCCGGCAGGGAGGGGGCAAGAGACCCAGTACTTC. The chain carries TRBV5-1 and TRBJ2-5; tentative D call: TRBD2 (7 bases). The CDR3 runs to 17 residues. V lost 4 bases and J lost 2, with 21 bases in between. The germline CDR1 and CDR2 sequences are SGHRS and YFSETQ.

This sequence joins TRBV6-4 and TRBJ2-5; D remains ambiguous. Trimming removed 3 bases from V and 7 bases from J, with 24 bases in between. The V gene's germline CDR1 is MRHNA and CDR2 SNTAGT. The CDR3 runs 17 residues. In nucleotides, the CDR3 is TGTGCCAGCAGTGAGGGTCTGCAGGATCCCCCCCATGTGACCCAGTACTTC. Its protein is CASSEGLQDPPHVTQYF.

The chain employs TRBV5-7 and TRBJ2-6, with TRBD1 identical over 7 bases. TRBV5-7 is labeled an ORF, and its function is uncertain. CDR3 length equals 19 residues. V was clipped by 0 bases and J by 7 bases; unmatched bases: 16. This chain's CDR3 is CASSLAHGTARAFANVLTF. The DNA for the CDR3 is TGTGCCAGCAGCTTGGCACATGGGACAGCGAGAGCTTTCGCCAACGTCCTGACTTTC.

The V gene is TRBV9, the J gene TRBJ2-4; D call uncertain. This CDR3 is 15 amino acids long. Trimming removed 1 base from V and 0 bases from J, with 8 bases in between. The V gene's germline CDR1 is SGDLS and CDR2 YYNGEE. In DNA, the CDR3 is TGTGCCAGCAGCGTACACGGGTTAGCCAAAAACATTCAGTACTTC. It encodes CASSVHGLAKNIQYF. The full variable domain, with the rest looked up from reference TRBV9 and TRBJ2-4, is DSGVTQTPKHLITATGQRVTLRCSPRSGDLSVYWYQQSLDQGLQFLIQYYNGEERAKGNILERFSAQQFPDLHSELNLSSLELGDSALYFCASSVHGLAKNIQYFGAGTRLSVL.

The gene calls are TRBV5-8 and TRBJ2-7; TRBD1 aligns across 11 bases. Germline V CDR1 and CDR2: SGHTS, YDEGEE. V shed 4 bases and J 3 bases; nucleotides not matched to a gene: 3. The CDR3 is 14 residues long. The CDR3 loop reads CASSAGTGGYEQYF. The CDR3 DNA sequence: TGTGCCAGCAGCGCCGGGACAGGGGGCTACGAGCAGTACTTC.

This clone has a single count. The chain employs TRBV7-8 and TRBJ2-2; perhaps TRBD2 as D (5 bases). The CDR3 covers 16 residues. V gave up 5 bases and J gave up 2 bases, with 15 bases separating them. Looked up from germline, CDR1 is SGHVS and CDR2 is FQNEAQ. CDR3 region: CASSMIEGRNTGELFF. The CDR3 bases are TGTGCCAGCAGCATGATAGAGGGAAGAAACACCGGGGAGCTGTTTTTT. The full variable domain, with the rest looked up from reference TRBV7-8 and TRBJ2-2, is GAGVSQSPRYKVAKRGQDVALRCDPISGHVSLFWYQQALGQGPEFLTYFQNEAQLDKSGLPSDRFFAERPEGSVSTLKIQRTQQEDSAVYLCASSMIEGRNTGELFFGEGSRLTVL.

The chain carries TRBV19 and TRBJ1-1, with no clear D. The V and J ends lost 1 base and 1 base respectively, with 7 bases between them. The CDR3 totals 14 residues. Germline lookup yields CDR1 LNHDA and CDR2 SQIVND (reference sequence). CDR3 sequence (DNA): TGTGCCAGTAGTATAGCCACGAGGAACACTGAAGCTTTCTTT. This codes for CASSIATRNTEAFF.

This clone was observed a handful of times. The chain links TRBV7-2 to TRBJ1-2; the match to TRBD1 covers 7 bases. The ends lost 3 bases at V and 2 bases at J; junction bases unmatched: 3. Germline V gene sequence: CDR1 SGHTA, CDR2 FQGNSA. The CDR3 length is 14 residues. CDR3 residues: CASSFETGNYGYTF. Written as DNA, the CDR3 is TGTGCCAGCAGCTTCGAGACAGGGAACTATGGCTACACCTTC.

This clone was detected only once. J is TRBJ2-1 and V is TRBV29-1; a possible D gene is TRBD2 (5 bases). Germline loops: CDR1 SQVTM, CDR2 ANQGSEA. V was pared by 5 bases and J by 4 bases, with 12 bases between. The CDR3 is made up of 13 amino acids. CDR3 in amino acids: CSVQGGRYNEQFF. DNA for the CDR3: TGCAGCGTTCAAGGCGGGCGGTACAATGAGCAGTTCTTC.

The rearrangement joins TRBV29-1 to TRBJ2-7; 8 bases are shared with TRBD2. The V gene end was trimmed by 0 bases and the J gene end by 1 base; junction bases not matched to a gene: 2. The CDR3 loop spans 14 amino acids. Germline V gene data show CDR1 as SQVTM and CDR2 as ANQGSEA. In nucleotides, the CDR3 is TGCAGCGTTGAAGAGACTAGCGATTCCTACGAGCAGTACTTC. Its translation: CSVEETSDSYEQYF.